This T cell receptor beta chain was identified during a study of cytomegalovirus exposure and HLA in healthy donors. The study sampled nominally healthy donors, though unrecorded immune exposures were likely. General observations from the study: An analysis that was carried out later associated fewer than 20,000 TCR beta sequences with HLA alleles at 0.05 false discovery rate.

Trimming at V came to 5 bases and at J to 2 bases, leaving 7 bases not matched to a gene. Germline lookup yields CDR1 SEHNR and CDR2 FQNEAQ (reference sequence). The CDR3 covers 15 residues. The primer mix had 60 Vbeta and 13 Jbeta primers. The data were produced by immunoSEQ multiplex PCR, yet TCRdb's version contains in-frame clones alone and is incomplete. The listing records about 200,000 clones. Concerning this clone: What it binds is not known.

The V and J genes are TRBV7-9 and TRBJ1-2, with 8 bases aligning to TRBD1. The specimen was PBMCs. The TCR was taken from a young man in good health and CMV-seronegative. The CDR3 nucleotides read TGTGCCAGCAGCCCTACAGGGGGATACAACTATGGCTACACCTTC. The encoded protein is CASSPTGGYNYGYTF.